A single sample gave rise to the 7 T cell receptor beta chains below, sequenced in a study of long-term antiretroviral therapy in people with HIV. The assay used was immunoSEQ (version v3.0), run at survey level. Libraries were prepared by immunoSEQ multiplex PCR; TCRdb keeps only in-frame clonotypes and omits some of them. The sample consists of around 21,000 clones, approximately 82% of them appearing once. The sample was unsorted PBMCs, taken 0.2 years after starting antiretroviral therapy. These receptors were obtained from a woman in her 30s with HIV.

This sequence joins TRBV20-1 and TRBJ2-1, with D perhaps matching TRBD2 (5 bases). Germline CDR1 is DFQATT and CDR2 is SNEGSKA (reference sequence). The V end lost 2 bases, the J end lost 9 bases, and 8 bases lay between the germline ends. The length of the CDR3 is 11 residues. The CDR3 sequence: CSARRTSEQFF. CDR3 nucleotide sequence: TGCAGTGCTAGACGCACTAGTGAGCAGTTCTTC.

The chain joins TRBV7-9 to TRBJ2-3, with TRBD2 identical over 8 bases. V trimming: 5 bases; J trimming: 6 bases; junction bases outside the gene matches: 13. Germline values: CDR1 SEHNR, CDR2 FQNEAQ (reference sequence). This CDR3 has 16 residues. The CDR3 spells CASSISWRGAPDTQYF. As DNA, the CDR3 is TGTGCCAGCAGCATCTCATGGCGGGGGGCCCCGGATACGCAGTATTTT.

The chain couples TRBV6-4 to TRBJ1-2, with D maybe TRBD1 (5 bases). The CDR3 totals 11 residues. The germline V gene encodes CDR1 MRHNA and CDR2 SNTAGT. The V and J ends lost 2 bases and 10 bases respectively, with 8 bases between them. This CDR3 is CASSDGALYTF. CDR3 in DNA: TGTGCCAGCAGTGACGGGGCCCTCTACACCTTC.

The chain carries TRBV2 and TRBJ2-3; D ambiguous. The germline CDR1 and CDR2 sequences are SNHLY and FYNNEI. CDR3 length: 11 amino acids. V was cut by 8 bases and J by 2 bases, with 5 bases left in between. DNA for the CDR3: TGTGCCAGCGGGGACACAGATACGCAGTATTTT. Protein product: CASGDTDTQYF.

This clone was observed once. This chain links TRBV25-1 with TRBJ2-2, with D maybe TRBD2 (5 bases). V lost 1 base and J 6 bases, leaving 9 bases between the germline ends. CDR1 is MGHDK and CDR2 is SYGVNS in the germline V gene. The CDR3 is 14 amino acids. CDR3 bases: TGTGCCAGCAGTGAATCCGGGAAAGCCGGGGAGCTGTTTTTT. Translated: CASSESGKAGELFF.

The CDR3 bases are TGTGCCAGTAGCGCCAGGGCGGGCAATCAGCCCCAGCATTTT. This sequence encodes CASSARAGNQPQHF. This sequence joins TRBV19 and TRBJ1-5; maybe TRBD1 (5 bases). The CDR3 totals 14 residues. Trimming removed 6 bases from V and 2 bases from J, with 11 bases in between. Germline values: CDR1 LNHDA, CDR2 SQIVND (reference sequence).

This chain links TRBV6-1 with TRBJ1-3; D is perhaps TRBD1 (5 bases). Looked up from germline, CDR1 is MNHNS and CDR2 is SASEGT. The germline V and J ends were trimmed by 6 bases and 3 bases, with 12 bases remaining between them. The CDR3 covers 14 residues. CDR3 DNA sequence: TGTGCCAGCAGCGCCGGGGGGTTTGGAAACACCATATATTTT. Protein: CASSAGGFGNTIYF.